Following are 8 T cell receptor beta chains from one sample sequenced in a study of blood T cell repertoires in COVID-19. Clones were read by immunoSEQ multiplex PCR, and TCRdb kept only the in-frame ones, dropping some. This repertoire shows 50,000 to 70,000 clones, more than 80% found once; its top ten account for roughly 9.2%. What was sequenced was peripheral blood. Receptor source: a woman aged 80 or older with active COVID-19.

In regard to this clone: The same CDR3 arises from other DNA sequences in this sample as well. The gene calls are TRBV7-2 and TRBJ1-5; D is perhaps TRBD1 (6 bases). CDR3 size: 15 residues. Deletions cut 4 bases from V and 3 bases from J, with 13 bases between. The V gene's germline CDR1 is SGHTA and CDR2 FQGNSA. DNA of the CDR3: TGTGCCAGCAGCTCTACAGGGATATACAATCAGCCCCAGCATTTT. It is translated as CASSSTGIYNQPQHF. Supplemented by reference TRBV7-2 and TRBJ1-5, the full variable domain reads GAGVSQSPSNKVTEKGKDVELRCDPISGHTALYWYRQSLGQGLEFLIYFQGNSAPDKSGLPSDRFSAERTGGSVSTLTIQRTQQEDSAVYLCASSSTGIYNQPQHFGDGTRLSIL.

This rearrangement joins TRBV12-5 to TRBJ2-6; 7 bases are shared with TRBD2. The length of the CDR3 is 18 residues. Germline V CDR1 and CDR2: LGHNT, FRNRAP. The V gene end was trimmed by 6 bases and the J gene end by 0 bases; junction bases not matched to a gene: 11. DNA of the CDR3: TGTGCTAGTGGCCCCCGTTGGGGGGGAGACTCTGGGGCCAACGTCCTGACTTTC. This gives the protein CASGPRWGGDSGANVLTF.

To note about this clone: At one end the junction does not follow the germline gene, possibly because of a read error. The rearrangement uses TRBV7-9 and TRBJ2-5; D is uncertain. Germline loops: CDR1 SEHNR, CDR2 FQNEAQ (reference sequence). The CDR3 length is 13 residues. CDR3 in amino acids: CASGFGSQDTQYF. CDR3 DNA sequence: TGTGCCAGCGGCTTCGGGTCCCAAGATACCCAGTACTTC.

V is TRBV30 and J is TRBJ1-2, with D unclear. With 4 bases removed from V and 4 bases from J, the gap between germline ends came to 13 bases. This CDR3 has 13 residues. The germline CDR1 and CDR2 sequences are GTSNPN and SVGIG (reference sequence). The CDR3 DNA reads TGTGCCTGGAACGAGGGCAGAAGCTATGGCTACACCTTC. This codes for CAWNEGRSYGYTF.

J is TRBJ1-2 and V is TRBV5-1, with TRBD1 identical over 10 bases. Trimming cost V 3 bases and J 2 bases; bases outside gene matches: 4. The CDR3 runs to 15 residues. From germline, CDR1 is SGHRS and CDR2 YFSETQ. The CDR3 protein is CASSSGQGGNYGYTF. CDR3 DNA: TGCGCCAGCAGCTCAGGACAGGGGGGAAACTATGGCTACACCTTC.

The rearrangement joins TRBV4-1 to TRBJ2-3; TRBD2 agrees at 8 bases. Unmatched junction bases numbered 20, after V lost 8 bases and J lost 4 bases. The CDR3 runs 18 residues. Germline CDR1 MGHRA, CDR2 YSYEKL. As DNA, the CDR3 is TGCGCCAGCGAACCCGGGACTAGTTGGTTTCGGGACTCAGATACGCAGTATTTT. Translated, it gives CASEPGTSWFRDSDTQYF.

This sequence joins TRBV28 and TRBJ1-2; a weak D match, TRBD1 (6 bases). CDR3 size: 16 residues. V lost 6 bases to trimming and J lost 1 base, with 18 bases between them. Per the germline V gene, CDR1 is MDHEN and CDR2 is SYDVKM. DNA of the CDR3: TGTGCCAGCAGGATGGGGGGGGCCGAACTTAACTATGGCTACACCTTC. Amino acid sequence: CASRMGGAELNYGYTF.

The rearrangement uses TRBV3-1 (or the pseudogene TRBV3-2) and TRBJ2-5; 10 nucleotides agree with TRBD1. Trimming cost V 3 bases and J 1 base; bases outside gene matches: 8. The germline V gene has CDR1 LGHDT and CDR2 YNNKEL (reference sequence). The CDR3 sequence is 17 residues long. The CDR3: CASSHTRDRGTQETQYF. CDR3 nucleotide sequence: TGTGCCAGCAGCCATACCCGGGACAGGGGTACCCAAGAGACCCAGTACTTC.